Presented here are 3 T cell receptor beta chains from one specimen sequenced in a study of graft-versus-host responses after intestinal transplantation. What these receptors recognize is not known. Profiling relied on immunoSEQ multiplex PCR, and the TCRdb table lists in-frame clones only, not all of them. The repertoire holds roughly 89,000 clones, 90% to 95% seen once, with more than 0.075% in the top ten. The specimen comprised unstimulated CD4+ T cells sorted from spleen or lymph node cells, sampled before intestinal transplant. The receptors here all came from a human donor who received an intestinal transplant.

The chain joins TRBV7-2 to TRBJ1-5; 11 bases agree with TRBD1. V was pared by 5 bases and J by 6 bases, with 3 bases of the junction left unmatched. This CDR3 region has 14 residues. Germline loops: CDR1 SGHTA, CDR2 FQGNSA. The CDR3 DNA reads TGTGCCAGCAGCCGGACAGGGGGCGGTCAGCCCCAGCATTTT. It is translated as CASSRTGGGQPQHF.

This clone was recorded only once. CDR3 in amino acids: CASSAWDRYSNQPQHF. The CDR3 DNA follows: TGTGCCAGCAGCGCTTGGGACAGATATAGCAATCAGCCCCAGCATTTT. V is TRBV9 and J is TRBJ1-5; 7 nucleotides line up with TRBD1. The V segment lost 3 bases and the J segment 0 bases; nucleotides outside the gene matches: 6. Germline-derived CDR1 and CDR2 are SGDLS and YYNGEE. The CDR3 is 16 residues long. Complete variable domain (other parts from reference TRBV9 and TRBJ1-5): DSGVTQTPKHLITATGQRVTLRCSPRSGDLSVYWYQQSLDQGLQFLIQYYNGEERAKGNILERFSAQQFPDLHSELNLSSLELGDSALYFCASSAWDRYSNQPQHFGDGTRLSIL.

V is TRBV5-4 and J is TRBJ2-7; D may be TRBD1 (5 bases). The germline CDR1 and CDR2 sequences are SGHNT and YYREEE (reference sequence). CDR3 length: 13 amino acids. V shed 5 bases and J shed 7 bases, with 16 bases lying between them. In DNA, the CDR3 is TGTGCCAGCAGTCGCGGCAGGGTTGAGGAGCAGTACTTC. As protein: CASSRGRVEEQYF. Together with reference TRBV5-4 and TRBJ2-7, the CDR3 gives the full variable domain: ETGVTQSPTHLIKTRGQQVTLRCSSQSGHNTVSWYQQALGQGPQFIFQYYREEENGRGNFPPRFSGLQFPNYSSELNVNALELDDSALYLCASSRGRVEEQYFGPGTRLTVT.